One TCR beta chain is described in this entry. The table came from immunoSEQ multiplex PCR; TCRdb's copy has only in-frame clones and leaves some out. The sample consists of tens of thousands of clones, 75% to 90% of them appearing once. The data stem from a study of OX40 agonist ivuxolimab in advanced cancers. On the study more broadly: While on treatment, patients had intravenous ivuxolimab at 0.01 to 10 mg/kg every 2 weeks.

Germline CDR1 is SGHDN and CDR2 is FVKESK. CDR3 length: 22 residues. V was clipped by 3 bases and J by 0 bases; unmatched bases: 22. The origin of this receptor is an adult with an advanced solid tumor such as melanoma, head and neck, liver or kidney cancer. The rearrangement links TRBV14 to TRBJ1-3; 8 nucleotides match TRBD1. The specimen was CD4+ or CD8+ T cells sorted from blood, collected in a trial of the OX40 agonist ivuxolimab. The CDR3 here is CASSHLQRTTGVIVVSGNTIYF. CDR3 in DNA: TGTGCCAGCAGCCACCTACAAAGGACGACAGGGGTTATCGTAGTCTCTGGAAACACCATATATTTT.